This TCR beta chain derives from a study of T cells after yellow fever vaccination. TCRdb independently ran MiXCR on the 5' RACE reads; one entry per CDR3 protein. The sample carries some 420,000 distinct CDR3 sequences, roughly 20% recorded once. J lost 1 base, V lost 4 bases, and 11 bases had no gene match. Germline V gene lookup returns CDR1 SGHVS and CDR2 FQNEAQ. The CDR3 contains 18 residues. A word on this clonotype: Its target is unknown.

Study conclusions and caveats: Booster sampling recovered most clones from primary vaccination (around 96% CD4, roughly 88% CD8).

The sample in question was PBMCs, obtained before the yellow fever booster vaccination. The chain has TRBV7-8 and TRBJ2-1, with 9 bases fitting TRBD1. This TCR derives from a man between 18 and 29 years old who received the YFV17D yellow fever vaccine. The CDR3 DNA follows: TGTGCCAGCAGCTCCCGGGACAGGGAGGGGGTATCCTACAATGAGCAGTTCTTC. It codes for CASSSRDREGVSYNEQFF. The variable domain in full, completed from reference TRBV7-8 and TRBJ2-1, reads GAGVSQSPRYKVAKRGQDVALRCDPISGHVSLFWYQQALGQGPEFLTYFQNEAQLDKSGLPSDRFFAERPEGSVSTLKIQRTQQEDSAVYLCASSSRDREGVSYNEQFFGPGTRLTVL.